Below are 14 T cell receptor beta chains sequenced from a single sample in a study of OX40 agonist ivuxolimab in advanced cancers. Measured with immunoSEQ multiplex PCR; TCRdb has only the in-frame clones, and not every one. The sample lists roughly 40,000 clones; about nine tenths were seen once. Material: CD4+ or CD8+ T cells sorted from blood, obtained in a trial of the OX40 agonist ivuxolimab. The source of these receptors is an adult with an advanced solid tumor such as melanoma, head and neck, liver or kidney cancer.

The chain is built from TRBV15 and TRBJ2-2; TRBD2 matches 11 bases. V trimming: 1 base; J trimming: 11 bases; junction bases outside the gene matches: 6. The CDR3 sequence is 15 residues long. The germline CDR1 and CDR2 sequences are LNHNV and YYDKDF (reference sequence). The CDR3 bases are TGTGCCACCAGCAGAGGACTAGCGGGACTGGAAGAGCTGTTTTTT. It yields the protein CATSRGLAGLEELFF.

J is TRBJ2-7 and V is TRBV27; maybe TRBD1 (6 bases). CDR3 length: 15 residues. CDR1 and CDR2 from the germline V gene are MNHEY and SMNVEV (reference sequence). V was clipped by 6 bases and J by 0 bases, with 15 bases between them. CDR3 sequence (DNA): TGTGCCAGCAGACTGGACAGCTCGAGCTCCTACGAGCAGTACTTC. Its protein product is CASRLDSSSSYEQYF.

This chain links TRBV10-1 with TRBJ2-1; a possible D gene is TRBD2 (6 bases). The germline V gene encodes CDR1 WNHNN and CDR2 SYGVQD (reference sequence). This CDR3 contains 12 residues. V lost 5 bases and J lost 9, with 11 bases in between. The CDR3 region has the DNA TGCGCCAGCAGTCGGCACGGGGGTGAGCAGTTCTTC. Amino acid sequence: CASSRHGGEQFF.

The sample holds one count of this clone. The CDR3 DNA sequence: TGTGCCAGCAGAGGTCTGACAGGGTACACTGAAGCTTTCTTT. Its translation is CASRGLTGYTEAFF. The chain joins TRBV6-5 to TRBJ1-1, with TRBD1 matching 7 bases. The J segment lost 3 bases and the V segment lost 6 bases, leaving 7 bases of the junction unmatched. The V gene's germline CDR1 is MNHEY and CDR2 SVGAGI. There are 14 residues in the CDR3.

The rearrangement joins TRBV4-3 to TRBJ2-1; D is possibly TRBD2 (7 bases). The ends were cut back, 1 base at V and 7 bases at J, with 26 bases in the middle. CDR3 length equals 19 residues. Germline lookup yields CDR1 LGHNA and CDR2 YSLEER. CDR3 loop: CASSQGTLLEGEGRNEQFF. The CDR3 DNA is TGCGCCAGCAGCCAAGGAACCCTTTTAGAGGGGGAGGGCCGTAATGAGCAGTTCTTC.

This clone appeared once. The chain recombines TRBV7-2 with TRBJ1-5, with D possibly TRBD1 on 6 matching bases. The CDR3 runs to 15 residues. The ends were cut back, 5 bases at V and 1 base at J, with 12 bases in the middle. Per germline, CDR1 SGHTA and CDR2 FQGNSA. The CDR3 bases are TGTGCCAGCAGCGCTACAGGGTACAGCAATCAGCCCCAGCATTTT. It translates to CASSATGYSNQPQHF.

CDR3 sequence reads: CAWRDRINYGYTF. The DNA of the CDR3 is TGTGCCTGGCGGGACAGGATTAACTATGGCTACACCTTC. The chain uses TRBV30 and TRBJ1-2; 8 bases fit TRBD1. The V gene's germline CDR1 is GTSNPN and CDR2 SVGIG (reference sequence). Losses at the gene ends were 5 bases for V and 1 base for J; bases not matched to a gene: 3. CDR3 length equals 13 residues.

The chain couples TRBV19 to TRBJ2-5; unclear D gene. Germline CDR1 LNHDA, CDR2 SQIVND (reference sequence). This CDR3 spans 13 amino acids. Trimming removed 3 bases from V and 3 bases from J, with 8 bases in between. CDR3 nucleotides: TGTGCCAGTAGTATGTGGCAGAAAGAGACCCAGTACTTC. Its translation: CASSMWQKETQYF. The full variable domain, with the rest looked up from reference TRBV19 and TRBJ2-5, is DGGITQSPKYLFRKEGQNVTLSCEQNLNHDAMYWYRQDPGQGLRLIYYSQIVNDFQKGDIAEGYSVSREKKESFPLTVTSAQKNPTAFYLCASSMWQKETQYFGPGTRLLVL.

The rearrangement joins TRBV30 to TRBJ2-3; 11 bases are shared with TRBD1. Trimming took 3 bases from V and 7 from J; bases not matched to a gene: 6. The germline V gene has CDR1 GTSNPN and CDR2 SVGIG (reference sequence). This CDR3 has 14 amino acids. CDR3 protein: CAWRSGTGGNTQYF. CDR3 bases: TGTGCCTGGAGGTCCGGGACAGGGGGAAATACGCAGTATTTT.

This chain joins TRBV15 and TRBJ2-7; 13 bases match TRBD2. The CDR3 is 17 residues long. V was clipped by 4 bases and J by 5 bases; unmatched bases: 11. Germline CDR1 and CDR2: LNHNV and YYDKDF (reference sequence). The CDR3 nucleotides read TGTGCCACCAGCACAACTCCCGGGACTAGCGGGAACGACGAGCAGTACTTC. It codes for CATSTTPGTSGNDEQYF.

With regard to this clone: The sample holds other DNA sequences that translate to the same CDR3. The CDR3 protein is CASSVGGPYEQYF. The CDR3 nucleotides are TGTGCCAGCAGTGTTGGCGGACCCTACGAGCAGTACTTC. The chain has TRBV2 and TRBJ2-7; D not resolved. Trimming shortened V by 4 bases and J by 2 bases, and 9 bases separated the two germline ends. Germline lookup yields CDR1 SNHLY and CDR2 FYNNEI. This CDR3 has 13 residues.

CDR3: CASRGAGEETQYF. CDR3 sequence (DNA): TGTGCCAGCAGGGGCGCAGGAGAAGAGACCCAGTACTTC. V is TRBV27 and J is TRBJ2-5, with D unclear. Germline V gene sequence: CDR1 MNHEY, CDR2 SMNVEV (reference sequence). The CDR3 is 13 residues long. V was cut by 6 bases and J by 3 bases, with 11 bases left in between.

This clone was counted once. The chain is built from TRBV19 and TRBJ2-7; TRBD1 is a possible D gene (6 bases). CDR3 size: 12 residues. V lost 1 base and J lost 6, with 7 bases in between. From germline, CDR1 is LNHDA and CDR2 SQIVND (reference sequence). This CDR3 reads CASSIGGGEQYF. The CDR3 coding sequence is TGTGCCAGTAGTATAGGAGGGGGCGAGCAGTACTTC.

The chain couples TRBV27 to TRBJ2-7; D gene unclear. From germline, CDR1 is MNHEY and CDR2 SMNVEV (reference sequence). The CDR3 extends over 15 amino acids. Trimming shortened V by 0 bases and J by 2 bases, and 11 bases separated the two germline ends. The CDR3 DNA follows: TGTGCCAGCAGTTTATCCGTAGAAGTCGCCTACGAGCAGTACTTC. Encoded protein: CASSLSVEVAYEQYF.